This T cell receptor (beta chain) was identified during a study of regulatory T cells in long-lasting Graves disease. The CDR3 runs to 23 residues. Germline V gene lookup returns CDR1 SNHLY and CDR2 FYNNEI. The V gene end was trimmed by 2 bases and the J gene end by 0 bases; junction bases not matched to a gene: 25. Library construction for TCR beta used iRepertoire HTBI primers and Arm-PCR of CDR3 regions. Using its own MiXCR run on the multiplex PCR reads, TCRdb lists one record per CDR3 protein. The sample shows 360,000 or so distinct CDR3 sequences, around 23% of them seen only once. Whole-study results and caveats: For persistent Graves' patients, TCR diversity was lower than for newly diagnosed ones. Owing to a sample size that was small, accuracy may have been reduced.

Specified time point: persistent/refractory GD, antithyroid drugs over 5 years with positive TRAb. The TCR library was prepared using RNA isolated from PBMCs. The authors diagnosed Graves' disease using American Thyroid Association guidelines. The authors drew patients from an endocrinology department in Xi'an, China. This clonotype was counted many times. Its antigen is currently unknown. The receptor comes from a woman between 40 and 55 years old with Graves disease. The rearrangement links TRBV2 to TRBJ1-5; TRBD1 matches at 7 bases. This material consisted of peripheral blood mononuclear cells (PBMCs), taken when the disease was refractory, from a patient treated with antithyroid drugs. This CDR3 is CASSENLLLDRVKILYSNQPQHF. The CDR3 bases are TGTGCCAGCAGTGAAAATCTTTTATTAGACAGGGTGAAGATCCTATATAGCAATCAGCCCCAGCATTTT.